The source of this TCR beta chain is a study of blood T cell repertoires in COVID-19 (dated by TCRdb to 2020 to 2021). With regard to the full study: Samples covering the acute and convalescent phases of COVID-19 were provided by collaborators in the United States, Italy and Spain. The material from the prospective study consisted of cDNA or gDNA derived from T cells, B-cell-depleted T cells, or PBMCs. Deeply sampled blood TCRbeta repertoires from subjects exposed to, actively infected with, or recovered from COVID-19 were included in the dataset. A freely available public database, intended as a resource for researchers studying the immune response to SARS-CoV-2, is where the repertoires were released. The samples were drawn from the first 160 participants of the ongoing ImmuneRACE study and from some 1,300 subjects provided by 6 global collaborators. Sample metadata almost always included a de-identified subject ID, COVID-19 status, age in years and sex. Where HLA class I and class II types were available, the types were taken from metadata supplied by the sample provider, not from assay-based typing. Study-wide conclusions, independent of this receptor: How much clinical and demographic metadata was included differed by source and by participant, and the metadata was provided uncurated.

At one collaborating source in Seattle, patients were enrolled during active infection and were followed longitudinally through the course of disease. Whole blood was collected in K2EDTA tubes by collaborating institutions according to the institutions' own protocols. For TCRbeta analysis, collaborators shipped samples in one of three forms: frozen whole blood, isolated PBMCs, or DNA extracted from either of those sample types. Including the terminal cysteine and phenylalanine, the CDR3 comprises 12 residues. The only DNA kept is the CDR3, 36 bases in frame from the first base. V loses 3 bases at its end and J loses 11 bases; junction bases beyond the gene matches: 5. With regard to this clone: Its antigen is not yet known. Nothing much larger sits one base from this clone, and base qualities are not available.

The immunoSEQ Assay, a bias-controlled multiplex PCR, was used to amplify TCRbeta CDR3 regions from genomic DNA. In the authors' own workflow: Nucleated cell counts per sample were estimated from amplification of reference gene primers within the assay. Sequence reads were collapsed and filtered to measure the absolute abundance of every unique TCRbeta CDR3 rearrangement. For each sample, productive Simpson clonality was calculated as the square root of Simpson's diversity index over productive rearrangements. TCRdb stores this immuneACCESS table with in-frame sequences only. Part of the clones is absent; in the studies checked, under half of the shortfall reflects unresolved V genes, and no reason is known for the rest. From that table come the V and J calls and clone size; the DNA was used to work out D and trimming. Here the sample has 220,000 or so clones; 86% occur a single time. Around 9.6% of the sample rests with the top ten.

Sequencing was carried out using peripheral blood. In this chain, TRBV12-3 or TRBV12-4 is recombined with TRBJ1-1; 8 of the junction bases match TRBD1. This clonotype was sampled from a woman aged 45-65 years with COVID-19, enrolled during active disease. The CDR3 region has the sequence CASSLTGVGAFF. In nucleotide form, the sequence is TGTGCCAGCAGTTTGACAGGGGTAGGGGCTTTCTTT.